This T cell receptor beta chain was obtained from a study of monozygotic twins with inflammatory bowel disease. A note on this clonotype: The target antigen is unknown.

TCRdb processed the 5' RACE reads again and assigns one entry to each CDR3 protein, with no DNA. Recorded for this sample: tens of thousands of distinct CDR3 sequences. CDR3 length: 16 amino acids. Germline-derived CDR1 and CDR2 are GTSNPN and SVGIG (reference sequence). Study-wide results and caveats: Researchers were unable to tell different T cell subtypes apart.

The specimen was blood. The V gene is TRBV30, the J gene TRBJ2-3; absent DNA, TCRdb's TRBD2 call cannot be checked. This TCR was recovered from a human donor with ulcerative colitis or Crohn's disease, or a healthy co-twin of an affected twin (not recorded which). The CDR3 sequence is CAWSLIFSGRPDTQYF.